A single T cell receptor beta chain is shown here with its context. CDR3 length: 17 amino acids. Per the germline V gene, CDR1 is SGDLS and CDR2 is YYNGEE. J lost 1 base, V lost 0 bases, and 4 bases had no gene match. The data are from a study of T cell changes during pregnancy in multiple sclerosis. Measured with immunoSEQ multiplex PCR; TCRdb has only the in-frame clones, and not every one. The data show 90,000 to 150,000 clones, about 94% seen once. This clonotype was obtained from a female donor with multiple sclerosis, enrolled in a pregnancy study. The source material was peripheral blood, sampled before pregnancy. The rearrangement uses TRBV9 and TRBJ2-4; TRBD1 matches at 10 bases. The CDR3 nucleotides are TGTGCCAGCAGCGTAGACCCGGGACAGGGGGCCAAAAACATTCAGTACTTC. As protein: CASSVDPGQGAKNIQYF.